Presented here are 6 T cell receptor beta chains from one specimen sequenced in a study of T cells in Graves' hyperthyroidism and ophthalmopathy. It was RNA transcripts that yielded the amplified TCR beta CDR3 regions. An initial round of RT-PCR targeting the TCR CDR3 relied on the HTBI primer set. TCRdb itself ran the multiplex PCR reads through MiXCR, one entry per CDR3 protein. This sample has nearly 600,000 distinct CDR3 sequences, with about 14% found just once. Sequenced sample: blood. Receptors originate from a woman aged 18-29 years with Graves' ophthalmopathy.

In this sample, this clonotype turned up a few times. The chain uses TRBV6-2 or TRBV6-3 and TRBJ1-1; D gene ambiguous. The CDR3 spans 12 residues. Per the germline V gene, CDR1 is MNHEY and CDR2 is SVGEGT. The V gene lost 0 bases and the J gene lost 9 bases, with 8 bases spanning the gap. CDR3 region: CASSYSVLQAFF. The DNA of the CDR3 is TGTGCCAGCAGTTACTCGGTACTTCAAGCTTTCTTT.

This chain links TRBV9 with TRBJ2-1, with 9 bases fitting TRBD1. Germline CDR1 reads SGDLS; CDR2 reads YYNGEE. With V trimmed by 3 bases and J by 0 bases, 1 base remained unmatched. The CDR3 consists of 15 residues. The CDR3 sequence: CASSGDRDSYNEQFF. DNA for the CDR3: TGTGCCAGCAGCGGGGACAGGGACTCCTACAATGAGCAGTTCTTC.

The rearrangement links TRBV19 to TRBJ2-1; 7 nucleotides agree with TRBD2. Germline V CDR1 and CDR2: LNHDA, SQIVND (reference sequence). V lost 2 bases to trimming and J lost 2 bases; unmatched junction nucleotides: 3. The CDR3 is 15 amino acids. Here the CDR3 reads CASSIPGTTYNEQFF. The CDR3, as DNA: TGTGCCAGTAGTATACCCGGGACTACCTACAATGAGCAGTTCTTC.

Remarks on this clonotype: At one boundary the junction diverges from the germline segment, which might be a read error. This chain joins TRBV19 and TRBJ2-1; unclear D gene. Germline V gene lookup returns CDR1 LNHDA and CDR2 SQIVND (reference sequence). This CDR3 has 15 residues. CDR3 sequence: CVSSILLVSYNEQFF. CDR3 nucleotides: TGTGTCAGTAGTATTCTCCTTGTCTCCTACAATGAGCAGTTCTTC.

This chain uses TRBV4-1 with TRBJ2-1; D remains unclear. CDR3 size: 14 residues. V was trimmed by 1 base and J by 5 bases, leaving 9 bases between them. The germline V gene encodes CDR1 MGHRA and CDR2 YSYEKL. The DNA of the CDR3 is TGCGCCAGCAGCCAAGTAAACTCGAACAATGAGCAGTTCTTC. Its translation: CASSQVNSNNEQFF.

Points on this clonotype: With a much larger clone just one base away, this may be a read error. The chain joins TRBV5-1 to TRBJ2-2; 12 bases agree with TRBD2. The V and J ends lost 3 bases and 6 bases, in that order; junction bases with no gene match: 6. Per the germline V gene, CDR1 is SGHRS and CDR2 is YFSETQ. The CDR3 runs 16 residues. The CDR3 coding sequence is TGCGCCAGCAGCTCGACTAGCGGGAGACGGTCCGGGGAGCTGTTTTTT. Encoded protein: CASSSTSGRRSGELFF.